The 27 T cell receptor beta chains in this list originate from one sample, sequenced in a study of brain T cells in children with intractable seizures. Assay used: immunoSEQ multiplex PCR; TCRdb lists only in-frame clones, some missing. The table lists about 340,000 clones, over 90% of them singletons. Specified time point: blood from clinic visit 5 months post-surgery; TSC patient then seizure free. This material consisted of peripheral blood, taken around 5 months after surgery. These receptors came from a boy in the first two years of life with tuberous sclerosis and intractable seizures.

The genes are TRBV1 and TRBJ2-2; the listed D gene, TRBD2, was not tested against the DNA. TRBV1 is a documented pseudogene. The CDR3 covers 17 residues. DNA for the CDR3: TGCACCAGCAGCCAAGCCCCTAGCGGGAGGTACACCGGGGAGCTGTTTTTT. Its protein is CTSSQAPSGRYTGELFF.

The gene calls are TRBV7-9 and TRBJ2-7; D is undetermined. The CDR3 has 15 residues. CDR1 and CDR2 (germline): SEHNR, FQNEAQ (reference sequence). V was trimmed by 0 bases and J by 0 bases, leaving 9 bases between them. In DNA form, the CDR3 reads TGTGCCAGCAGCTTAGCGTCGGAAAGCTCCTACGAGCAGTACTTC. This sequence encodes CASSLASESSYEQYF.

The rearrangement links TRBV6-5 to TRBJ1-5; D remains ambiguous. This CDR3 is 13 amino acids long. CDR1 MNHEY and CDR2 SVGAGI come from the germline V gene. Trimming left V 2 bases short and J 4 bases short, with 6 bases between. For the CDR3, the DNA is TGTGCCAGCAGTTACAGCCGGAATCAGCCCCAGCATTTT. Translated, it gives CASSYSRNQPQHF.

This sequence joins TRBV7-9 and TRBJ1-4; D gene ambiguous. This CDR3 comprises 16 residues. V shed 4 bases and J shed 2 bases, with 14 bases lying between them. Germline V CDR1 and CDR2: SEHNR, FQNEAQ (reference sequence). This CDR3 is CASSSDLLQTNEKLFF. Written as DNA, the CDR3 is TGTGCCAGCAGCTCAGACCTTTTGCAGACTAATGAAAAACTGTTTTTT.

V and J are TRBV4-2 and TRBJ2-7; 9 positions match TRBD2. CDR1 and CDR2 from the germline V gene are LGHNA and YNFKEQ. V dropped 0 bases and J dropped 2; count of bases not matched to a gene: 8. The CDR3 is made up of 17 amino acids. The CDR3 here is CASSQDLGGRGAYEQYF. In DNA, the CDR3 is TGTGCCAGCAGCCAAGATCTAGGCGGGAGGGGTGCCTACGAGCAGTACTTC.

The CDR3 protein is CASSSTGTGKETQYF. The CDR3 bases are TGTGCCAGCAGTTCAACCGGGACAGGGAAAGAGACCCAGTACTTC. This chain connects TRBV27 to TRBJ2-5; 9 nucleotides line up with TRBD1. With V trimmed by 4 bases and J by 3 bases, 6 bases remained unmatched. This CDR3 has 15 amino acids. The germline V gene encodes CDR1 MNHEY and CDR2 SMNVEV (reference sequence).

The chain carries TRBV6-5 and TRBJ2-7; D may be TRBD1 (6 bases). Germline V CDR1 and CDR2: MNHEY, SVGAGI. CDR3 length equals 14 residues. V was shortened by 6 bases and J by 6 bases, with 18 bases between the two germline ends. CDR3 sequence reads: CASRPTGSLGEQYF. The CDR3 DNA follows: TGTGCCAGCAGACCGACAGGTTCTTTGGGCGAGCAGTACTTC.

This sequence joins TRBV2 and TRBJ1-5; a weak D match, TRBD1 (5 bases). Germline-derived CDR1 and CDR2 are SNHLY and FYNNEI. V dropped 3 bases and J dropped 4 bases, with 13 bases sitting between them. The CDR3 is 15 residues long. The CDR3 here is CASSDAGQRNQPQHF. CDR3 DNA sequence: TGTGCCAGCAGTGATGCGGGGCAGCGGAATCAGCCCCAGCATTTT.

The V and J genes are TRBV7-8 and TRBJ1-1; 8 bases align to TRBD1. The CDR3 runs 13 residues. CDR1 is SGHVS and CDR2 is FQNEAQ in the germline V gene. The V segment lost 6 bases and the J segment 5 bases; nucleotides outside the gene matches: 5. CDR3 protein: CASRDRDWTEAFF. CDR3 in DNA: TGTGCCAGCAGGGACAGGGACTGGACTGAAGCTTTCTTT.

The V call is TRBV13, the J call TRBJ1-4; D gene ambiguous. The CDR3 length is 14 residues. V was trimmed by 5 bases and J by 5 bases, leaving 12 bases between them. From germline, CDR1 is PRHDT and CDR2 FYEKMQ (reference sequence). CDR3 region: CASSRGGPNEKLFF. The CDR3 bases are TGTGCCAGCAGCCGAGGCGGGCCCAATGAAAAACTGTTTTTT.

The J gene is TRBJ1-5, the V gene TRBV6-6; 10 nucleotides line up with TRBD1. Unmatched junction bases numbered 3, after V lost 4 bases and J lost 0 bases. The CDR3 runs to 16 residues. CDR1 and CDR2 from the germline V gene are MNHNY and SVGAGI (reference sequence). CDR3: CASSLGTGDSNQPQHF. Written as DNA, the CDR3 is TGTGCCAGCAGTTTGGGGACAGGGGATAGCAATCAGCCCCAGCATTTT.

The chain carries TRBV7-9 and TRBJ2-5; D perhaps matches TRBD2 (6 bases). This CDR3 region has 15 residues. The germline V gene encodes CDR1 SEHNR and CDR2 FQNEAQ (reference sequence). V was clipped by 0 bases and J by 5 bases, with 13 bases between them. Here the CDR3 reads CASSLASGQGETQYF. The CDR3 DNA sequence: TGTGCCAGCAGCTTAGCTAGCGGCCAAGGGGAGACCCAGTACTTC.

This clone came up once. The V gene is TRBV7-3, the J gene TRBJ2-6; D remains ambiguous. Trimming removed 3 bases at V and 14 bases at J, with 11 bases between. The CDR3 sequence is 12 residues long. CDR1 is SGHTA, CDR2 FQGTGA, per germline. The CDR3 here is CASSFKSGLLTF. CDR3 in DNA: TGTGCCAGCAGCTTCAAATCAGGTCTCCTGACTTTC.

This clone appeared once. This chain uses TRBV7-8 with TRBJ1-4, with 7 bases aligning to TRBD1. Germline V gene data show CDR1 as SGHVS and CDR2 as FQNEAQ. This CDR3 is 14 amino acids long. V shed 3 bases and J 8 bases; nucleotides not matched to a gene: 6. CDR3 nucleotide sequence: TGTGCCAGCAGCTTGGGCAGGGGGAGGGAAAAACTGTTTTTT. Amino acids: CASSLGRGREKLFF.

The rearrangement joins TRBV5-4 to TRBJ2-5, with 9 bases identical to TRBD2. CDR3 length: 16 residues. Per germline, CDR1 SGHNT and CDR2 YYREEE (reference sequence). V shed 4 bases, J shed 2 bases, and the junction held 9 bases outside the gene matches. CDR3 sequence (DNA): TGTGCCAGCAGCCCGGGACTAGCATCCAAGCAAGAGACCCAGTACTTC. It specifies CASSPGLASKQETQYF.

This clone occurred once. The DNA for the CDR3 is TGTGCCAGCAGCTTGGTCCCCCAGGTCACTGGAAACACCATATATTTT. This translates into CASSLVPQVTGNTIYF. The genes are TRBV5-6 and TRBJ1-3; D is unclear. V was cut by 0 bases and J by 2 bases, with 12 bases left in between. CDR3 size: 16 residues. Germline loops: CDR1 SGHDT, CDR2 YYEEEE.

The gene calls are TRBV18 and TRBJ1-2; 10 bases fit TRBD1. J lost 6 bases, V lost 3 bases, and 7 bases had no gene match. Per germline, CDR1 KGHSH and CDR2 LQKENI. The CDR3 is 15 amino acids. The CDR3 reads CASSPGDRGLDGYTF. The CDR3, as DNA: TGTGCCAGCTCACCTGGGGACAGGGGATTGGATGGCTACACCTTC.

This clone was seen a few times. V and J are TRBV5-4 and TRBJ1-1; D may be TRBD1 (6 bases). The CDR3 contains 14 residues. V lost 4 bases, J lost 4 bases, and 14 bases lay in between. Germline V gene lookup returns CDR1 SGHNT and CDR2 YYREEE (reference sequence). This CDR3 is CASSVTGWTTEAFF. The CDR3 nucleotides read TGTGCCAGCAGCGTGACAGGCTGGACCACTGAAGCTTTCTTT.

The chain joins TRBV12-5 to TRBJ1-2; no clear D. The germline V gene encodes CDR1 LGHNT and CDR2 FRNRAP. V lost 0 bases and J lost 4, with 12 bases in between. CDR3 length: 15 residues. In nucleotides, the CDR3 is TGTGCTAGTGGTTTGGTACGGAACTACCTCTATGGCTACACCTTC. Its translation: CASGLVRNYLYGYTF.

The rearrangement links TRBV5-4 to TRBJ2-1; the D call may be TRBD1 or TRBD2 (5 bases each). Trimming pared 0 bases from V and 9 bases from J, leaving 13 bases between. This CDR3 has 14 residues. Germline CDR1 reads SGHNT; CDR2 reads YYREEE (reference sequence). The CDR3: CASSLVAAGGEQFF. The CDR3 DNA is TGTGCCAGCAGCTTGGTGGCAGCTGGGGGTGAGCAGTTCTTC.

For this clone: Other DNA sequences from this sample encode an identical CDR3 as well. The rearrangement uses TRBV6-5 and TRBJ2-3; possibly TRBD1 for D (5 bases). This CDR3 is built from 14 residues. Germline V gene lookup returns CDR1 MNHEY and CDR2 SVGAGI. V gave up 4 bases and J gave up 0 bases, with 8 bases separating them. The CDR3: CASSSRTSTDTQYF. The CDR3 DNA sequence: TGTGCCAGCAGTTCTCGGACAAGCACAGATACGCAGTATTTT.

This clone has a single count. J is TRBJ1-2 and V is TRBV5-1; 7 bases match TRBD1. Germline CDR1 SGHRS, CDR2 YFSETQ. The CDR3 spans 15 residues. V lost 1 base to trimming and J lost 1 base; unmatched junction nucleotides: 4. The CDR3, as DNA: TGCGCCAGCAGCTTGAGACAGGGAGTTAACTATGGCTACACCTTC. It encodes CASSLRQGVNYGYTF.

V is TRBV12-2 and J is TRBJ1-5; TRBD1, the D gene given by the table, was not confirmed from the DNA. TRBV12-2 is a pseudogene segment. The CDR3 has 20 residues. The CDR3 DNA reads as TGTGCAAGTCGCCTAGGTTCCGGGACAGGGGAAAATTATAGCAATCAGCCCCAGCATTTT. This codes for CASRLGSGTGENYSNQPQHF.

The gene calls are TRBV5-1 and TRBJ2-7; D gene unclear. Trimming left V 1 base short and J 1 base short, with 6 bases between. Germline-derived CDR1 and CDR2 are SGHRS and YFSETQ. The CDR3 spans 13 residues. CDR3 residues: CASSLLVSYEQYF. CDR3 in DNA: TGCGCCAGCAGCTTGCTGGTTTCCTACGAGCAGTACTTC.

Written as DNA, the CDR3 is TGTGCCAGCAGTGAAACCTTCGCGGCTTCACCCCTCCACTTT. It translates to CASSETFAASPLHF. V and J are TRBV25-1 and TRBJ1-6; D unresolved. This CDR3 region has 14 residues. V lost 2 bases and J lost 9, with 11 bases in between. CDR1 and CDR2 from the germline V gene are MGHDK and SYGVNS.

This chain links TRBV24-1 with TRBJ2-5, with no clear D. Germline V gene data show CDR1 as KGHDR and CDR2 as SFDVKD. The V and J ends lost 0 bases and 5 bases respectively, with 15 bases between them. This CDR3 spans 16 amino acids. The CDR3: CATSDLCQLPGETQYF. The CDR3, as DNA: TGTGCCACCAGTGATTTGTGCCAGCTCCCCGGGGAGACCCAGTACTTC.

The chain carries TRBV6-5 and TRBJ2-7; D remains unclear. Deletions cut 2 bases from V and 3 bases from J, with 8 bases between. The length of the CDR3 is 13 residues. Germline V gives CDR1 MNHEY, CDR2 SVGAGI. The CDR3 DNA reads TGTGCCAGCAGTTACAGGGAAGGCTACGAGCAGTACTTC. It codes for CASSYREGYEQYF.